A single sample gave rise to the 14 T cell receptor beta chains below, sequenced in a study of blood T cell repertoires in COVID-19. The method was immunoSEQ multiplex PCR; TCRdb's version includes in-frame clones alone and lacks a portion of them. Of tens of thousands of clones in the sample, about 92% are singletons; the top ten hold more than 0.85%. Material for sequencing was peripheral blood. These receptors all come from a woman aged 45-59 years in a cohort sampled during active COVID-19.

The chain carries TRBV6-2 or TRBV6-3 and TRBJ2-4; 14 nucleotides match TRBD2. The ends lost 6 bases at V and 1 base at J; junction bases unmatched: 11. CDR1 is MNHEY, CDR2 SVGEGT, per germline. The CDR3 has 19 amino acids. CDR3 sequence reads: CASSFAGLAGEGAKNIQYF. The DNA of the CDR3 is TGTGCCAGCAGCTTTGCGGGACTAGCGGGAGAAGGTGCCAAAAACATTCAGTACTTC.

The chain links TRBV19 to TRBJ2-1, with 8 positions matching TRBD2. Germline lookup yields CDR1 LNHDA and CDR2 SQIVND (reference sequence). V lost 4 bases, J lost 9 bases, and 2 bases stayed unmatched. The CDR3 has 12 residues. The CDR3 nucleotides read TGTGCCAGTAGTAGGAGCGGGAGTGAGCAGTTCTTC. Its protein product is CASSRSGSEQFF.

The chain carries TRBV19 and TRBJ1-2; TRBD1 might be the D (5 bases). Trimming removed 2 bases from V and 4 bases from J, with 11 bases in between. This CDR3 is built from 14 residues. Germline CDR1 reads LNHDA; CDR2 reads SQIVND (reference sequence). CDR3 in amino acids: CASSIIGQVYGYTF. The CDR3, as DNA: TGTGCCAGTAGTATAATCGGACAAGTCTATGGCTACACCTTC.

The chain employs TRBV11-2 and TRBJ2-2, with 7 bases matching TRBD2. The CDR3 spans 18 residues. CDR1 is SGHAT, CDR2 FQNNGV, per germline. V gave up 0 bases and J gave up 1 base; unmatched junction bases: 8. The DNA of the CDR3 is TGTGCCAGCAGCTTAGATGGGCTAGCGGCCATGAACACCGGGGAGCTGTTTTTT. Its translation: CASSLDGLAAMNTGELFF.

The V call is TRBV7-3, the J call TRBJ2-1, with TRBD2 identical over 12 bases. The trim removed 3 bases at V and 6 bases at J, leaving 3 bases unmatched. The CDR3 is made up of 15 amino acids. From germline, CDR1 is SGHTA and CDR2 FQGTGA. CDR3 in amino acids: CASSFLAGGLNEQFF. In nucleotides, the CDR3 is TGTGCCAGCAGCTTTCTAGCGGGAGGGCTCAATGAGCAGTTCTTC.

This chain connects TRBV18 to TRBJ2-5; 7 nucleotides match TRBD2. The CDR3 extends over 15 amino acids. Germline CDR1 is KGHSH and CDR2 is LQKENI. The trim removed 3 bases at V and 2 bases at J, leaving 6 bases unmatched. The CDR3 nucleotides read TGTGCCAGCTCACCTAGACTAGCTCATCAAGAGACCCAGTACTTC. This encodes CASSPRLAHQETQYF.

The rearrangement uses TRBV6-5 and TRBJ2-7; D is unresolved. Trimming pared 0 bases from V and 2 bases from J, leaving 11 bases between. CDR1 is MNHEY, CDR2 SVGAGI, per germline. The CDR3 covers 15 residues. The CDR3 DNA reads as TGTGCCAGCAGTTACTCGCACAGCCACACCTACGAGCAGTACTTC. The encoded protein is CASSYSHSHTYEQYF.

The rearrangement joins TRBV7-9 to TRBJ1-2; the D gene is possibly TRBD1 (5 bases). V was clipped by 5 bases and J by 4 bases, with 11 bases between them. Germline CDR1 SEHNR, CDR2 FQNEAQ (reference sequence). The CDR3 loop spans 13 amino acids. The CDR3 DNA reads TGTGCCAGCAGCCCTTTGACAGCCTATGGCTACACCTTC. This gives the protein CASSPLTAYGYTF.

The gene calls are TRBV4-1 and TRBJ2-7; TRBD1 matches at 10 bases. CDR1 and CDR2 from the germline V gene are MGHRA and YSYEKL. This CDR3 is 19 amino acids long. V dropped 0 bases and J dropped 4; count of bases not matched to a gene: 15. The CDR3 here is CASSQEPMSGTGAHYEQYF. In nucleotides, the CDR3 is TGCGCCAGCAGCCAAGAACCAATGTCCGGGACAGGGGCGCATTACGAGCAGTACTTC.

The V gene is TRBV10-2, the J gene TRBJ2-1; unclear D gene. V gave up 7 bases and J gave up 7 bases, with 5 bases separating them. From germline, CDR1 is WSHSY and CDR2 SAAADI. This CDR3 comprises 10 residues. The DNA for the CDR3 is TGCGCCAGCAACTGGAATGAGCAGTTCTTC. This codes for CASNWNEQFF.

The chain combines TRBV14 with TRBJ1-3; a possible D gene is TRBD1 (5 bases). This CDR3 is 16 amino acids long. Per germline, CDR1 SGHDN and CDR2 FVKESK. The V end was cut by 3 bases, the J end by 7 bases, with 19 bases between. CDR3 coding DNA: TGTGCCAGCAGCCATCTAGGGGAGGGGCGCGAGAACACCATATATTTT. Translation: CASSHLGEGRENTIYF.

The chain is built from TRBV27 and TRBJ2-7; 7 nucleotides agree with TRBD1. V lost 7 bases to trimming and J lost 7 bases; unmatched junction nucleotides: 10. Germline assignment: CDR1 MNHEY and CDR2 SMNVEV (reference sequence). The CDR3 has 13 amino acids. The CDR3 sequence: CASTSGGEGEQYF. In DNA form, the CDR3 reads TGTGCCAGCACCTCAGGGGGTGAGGGGGAGCAGTACTTC.

V usage is TRBV19 and J usage is TRBJ2-7, with TRBD1 matching over 10 bases. The CDR3 is made up of 13 amino acids. V was clipped by 6 bases and J by 5 bases; unmatched bases: 4. Germline V gives CDR1 LNHDA, CDR2 SQIVND (reference sequence). The CDR3, as DNA: TGTGCCAGTAGAGGGACAGGGGTCCACGAGCAGTACTTC. Protein sequence: CASRGTGVHEQYF.

The V call is TRBV19, the J call TRBJ2-1, with TRBD1 identical over 8 bases. The V gene end was trimmed by 9 bases and the J gene end by 9 bases; junction bases not matched to a gene: 13. Germline V gene sequence: CDR1 LNHDA, CDR2 SQIVND (reference sequence). This CDR3 has 14 amino acids. Here the CDR3 DNA reads TGTGCCAGCATGTTAAGGACAGGGATCGGTGAGCAGTTCTTC. Translation: CASMLRTGIGEQFF.